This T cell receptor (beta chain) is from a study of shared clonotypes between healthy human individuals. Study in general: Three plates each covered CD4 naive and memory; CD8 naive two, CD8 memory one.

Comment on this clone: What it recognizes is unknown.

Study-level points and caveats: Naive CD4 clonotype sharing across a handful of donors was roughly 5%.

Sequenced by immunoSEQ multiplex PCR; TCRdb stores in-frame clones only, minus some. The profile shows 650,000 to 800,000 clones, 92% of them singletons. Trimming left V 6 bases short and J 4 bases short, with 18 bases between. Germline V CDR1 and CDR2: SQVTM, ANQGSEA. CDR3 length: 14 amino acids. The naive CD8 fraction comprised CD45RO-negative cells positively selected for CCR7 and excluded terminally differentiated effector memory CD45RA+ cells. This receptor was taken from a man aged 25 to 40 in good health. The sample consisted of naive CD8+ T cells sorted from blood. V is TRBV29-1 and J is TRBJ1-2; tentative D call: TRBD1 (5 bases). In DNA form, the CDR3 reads TGCAGCGTCCAGGGACCTGGGATATTCTATGGCTACACCTTC. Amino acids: CSVQGPGIFYGYTF.